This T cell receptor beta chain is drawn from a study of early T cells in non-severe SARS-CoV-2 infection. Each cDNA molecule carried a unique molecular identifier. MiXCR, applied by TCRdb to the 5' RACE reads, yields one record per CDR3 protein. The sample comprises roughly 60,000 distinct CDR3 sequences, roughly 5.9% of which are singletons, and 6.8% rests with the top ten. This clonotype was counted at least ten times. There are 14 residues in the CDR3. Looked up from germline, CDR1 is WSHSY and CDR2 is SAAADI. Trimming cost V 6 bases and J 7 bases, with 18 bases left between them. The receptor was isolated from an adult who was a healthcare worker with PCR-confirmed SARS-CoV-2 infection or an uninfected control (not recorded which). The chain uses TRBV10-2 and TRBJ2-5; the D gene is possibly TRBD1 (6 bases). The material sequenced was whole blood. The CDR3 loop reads CASSKDSHLRTQYF. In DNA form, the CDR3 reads TGCGCCAGCAGCAAGGACAGCCATTTGCGGACCCAGTACTTC.